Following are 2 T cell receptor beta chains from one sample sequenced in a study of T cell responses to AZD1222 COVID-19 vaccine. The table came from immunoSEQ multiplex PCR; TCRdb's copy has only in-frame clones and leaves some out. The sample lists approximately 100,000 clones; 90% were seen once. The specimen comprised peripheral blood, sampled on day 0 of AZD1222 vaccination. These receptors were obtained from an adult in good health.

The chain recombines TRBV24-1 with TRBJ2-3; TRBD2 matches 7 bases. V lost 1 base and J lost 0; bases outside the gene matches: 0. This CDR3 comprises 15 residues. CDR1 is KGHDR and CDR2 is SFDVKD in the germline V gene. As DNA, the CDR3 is TGTGCCACCAGTGATTTCGGGGGGAGCACAGATACGCAGTATTTT. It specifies CATSDFGGSTDTQYF.

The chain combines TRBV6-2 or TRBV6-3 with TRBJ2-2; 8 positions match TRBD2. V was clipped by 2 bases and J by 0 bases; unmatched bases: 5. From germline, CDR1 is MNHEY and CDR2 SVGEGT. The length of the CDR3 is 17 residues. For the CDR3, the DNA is TGTGCCAGCAGTTACCGGGGGGGGCTACCGAACACCGGGGAGCTGTTTTTT. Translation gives CASSYRGGLPNTGELFF.